This T cell receptor (beta chain) derives from a study of early T cells in non-severe SARS-CoV-2 infection. Attachment of unique molecular identifiers was made to individual cDNA molecules. In TCRdb, the 5' RACE reads were re-called with MiXCR into one record per CDR3 protein. The table shows 75,000 to 80,000 distinct CDR3 sequences, with around 17% occurring only once. CDR3 size: 15 residues. CDR1 and CDR2 (germline): SGHTA, FQGTGA. Trimming took 1 base from V and 4 from J, leaving 10 bases between them. This clonotype was observed a handful of times. The chain combines TRBV7-3 with TRBJ2-2, with TRBD2 as a possible D gene (6 bases). The sequence was collected from an adult who was a healthcare worker with PCR-confirmed SARS-CoV-2 infection or an uninfected control (not recorded which). The sample taken for sequencing was whole blood. The CDR3 protein is CASSLISGSTGELFF. CDR3 DNA sequence: TGTGCCAGCAGCTTAATCTCCGGGAGCACCGGGGAGCTGTTTTTT.